These 21 T cell receptor beta chains share one sample of origin, sequenced in a study of blood T cells in healthy people across ages. The authors ran a second PCR of about 7 to 12 cycles using a sample-barcoded 5' primer and a J-beta primer mix. TCRdb itself ran the 5' RACE reads through MiXCR, one entry per CDR3 protein. This table holds some 750,000 distinct CDR3 sequences, about 24% found once. The material sequenced was blood. These receptor sequences come from a man aged 70 or older in good health.

The V call is TRBV15, the J call TRBJ2-7, with 12 bases aligning to TRBD2. CDR3 length: 16 residues. CDR1 is LNHNV and CDR2 is YYDKDF in the germline V gene (reference sequence). The trim removed 2 bases at V and 5 bases at J, leaving 7 bases unmatched. The CDR3 sequence: CATSRSKTSGGHEQYF. The CDR3 DNA sequence: TGTGCCACCAGCAGATCCAAGACTAGCGGGGGTCACGAGCAGTACTTC.

On this clonotype itself: The junction shows a germline mismatch at one end, possibly a read error. V and J are TRBV12-3 or TRBV12-4 and TRBJ1-1; tentatively, D is TRBD1 (6 bases). This CDR3 region has 11 residues. The CDR3 loop is CVSSFGGPGIF. The CDR3 nucleotides read TGTGTCAGCAGTTTTGGGGGGCCGGGGATCTTT.

This clonotype was found a few times. This rearrangement joins TRBV20-1 to TRBJ2-5; D gene ambiguous. Germline V CDR1 and CDR2: DFQATT, SNEGSKA (reference sequence). This CDR3 comprises 14 residues. Trimming left V 0 bases short and J 5 bases short, with 13 bases between. This CDR3 is CSARDRWGYETQYF. The CDR3 region has the DNA TGCAGTGCTAGAGATAGGTGGGGATACGAGACCCAGTACTTC.

In its sample, this clonotype was seen a few times. One base away lies a much larger clone, so this may be a sequencing read error. CDR3 in DNA: TGTGCCAGCAGTACCATCAGACAGGGTGGCGGCTACACCTTC. It specifies CASSTIRQGGGYTF. The V call is TRBV12-3 or TRBV12-4, the J call TRBJ1-2, with 7 positions matching TRBD1. With V trimmed by 5 bases and J by 8 bases, 11 bases remained unmatched. The CDR3 length is 14 residues.

The CDR3 DNA reads TGCGCCAGCAGCTTACCGGGACAGACCACCATTAGCGCAGATACGCAGTATTTT. The encoded protein is CASSLPGQTTISADTQYF. The V call is TRBV5-1, the J call TRBJ2-3; 7 nucleotides line up with TRBD1. Trimming removed 2 bases from V and 4 bases from J; junction bases left unmatched: 16. Germline values: CDR1 SGHRS, CDR2 YFSETQ. There are 18 residues in the CDR3.

Here the CDR3 reads CASSALTGRKTEAFF. The CDR3 nucleotides read TGTGCCAGCAGCGCCCTGACAGGGAGGAAAACTGAAGCTTTCTTT. The chain is built from TRBV9 and TRBJ1-1; TRBD1 matches at 7 bases. CDR1 SGDLS and CDR2 YYNGEE come from the germline V gene. The CDR3 is made up of 15 amino acids. Unmatched junction bases numbered 10, after V lost 3 bases and J lost 5 bases.

About this clonotype: The junction departs from the called germline gene at one end, perhaps through a read error. The chain is built from TRBV28 and TRBJ2-7; 7 bases fit TRBD2. Germline CDR1 is MDHEN and CDR2 is SYDVKM. The CDR3 extends over 12 amino acids. In DNA form, the CDR3 reads TGTGCCGGCAGGAACTTGGGGGGGGAGCAGTACTTC. It translates to CAGRNLGGEQYF. The full variable domain, rest sourced from reference TRBV28 and TRBJ2-7, is DVKVTQSSRYLVKRTGEKVFLECVQDMDHENMFWYRQDPGLGLRLIYFSYDVKMKEKGDIPEGYSVSREKKERFSLILESASTNQTSMYLCAGRNLGGEQYFGPGTRLTVT.

The genes are TRBV2 and TRBJ1-1, with 8 bases identical to TRBD1. CDR1 is SNHLY and CDR2 is FYNNEI in the germline V gene. Germline trimming cut 3 bases from V and 2 bases from J; bases unmatched to any gene: 2. The CDR3 contains 14 residues. CDR3 coding DNA: TGTGCCAGCAGTGACAGGGGGCGTAACACTGAAGCTTTCTTT. Protein sequence: CASSDRGRNTEAFF. Full variable domain (missing parts from reference TRBV2 and TRBJ1-1): EPEVTQTPSHQVTQMGQEVILRCVPISNHLYFYWYRQILGQKVEFLVSFYNNEISEKSEIFDDQFSVERPDGSNFTLKIRSTKLEDSAMYFCASSDRGRNTEAFFGQGTRLTVV.

This clonotype showed up just a few times. The J gene is TRBJ2-1, the V gene TRBV11-2; 7 bases agree with TRBD2. CDR3 length equals 15 residues. Germline values: CDR1 SGHAT, CDR2 FQNNGV. Trimming cost V 2 bases and J 3 bases; bases outside gene matches: 4. The CDR3 bases are TGTGCCAGCAGCTTAAGTAGCGGGCACTACAATGAGCAGTTCTTC. Translating it yields CASSLSSGHYNEQFF. The variable domain in full, with the rest retrieved from reference TRBV11-2 and TRBJ2-1, is EAGVAQSPRYKIIEKRQSVAFWCNPISGHATLYWYQQILGQGPKLLIQFQNNGVVDDSQLPKDRFSAERLKGVDSTLKIQPAKLEDSAVYLCASSLSSGHYNEQFFGPGTRLTVL.

This chain joins TRBV5-5 and TRBJ2-2; 9 bases are shared with TRBD1. Trimming took 3 bases from V and 5 from J; bases not matched to a gene: 5. CDR3 length equals 15 residues. Germline loops: CDR1 SGHKS, CDR2 YYEKEE (reference sequence). The CDR3 DNA reads as TGTGCCAGCAGCTGGGGGACAGGGAATACCGGGGAGCTGTTTTTT. Translation: CASSWGTGNTGELFF.

The chain has TRBV25-1 and TRBJ1-1, with 10 bases fitting TRBD1. J gave up 1 base and V 1 base, and 3 bases lay outside the gene matches. Germline V gene data show CDR1 as MGHDK and CDR2 as SYGVNS. This CDR3 has 16 residues. This chain's CDR3 is CASSEWDRGRNTEAFF. CDR3 DNA: TGTGCCAGCAGTGAATGGGACAGGGGCAGGAACACTGAAGCTTTCTTT. Drawing the rest from reference TRBV25-1 and TRBJ1-1, the complete variable domain is EADIYQTPRYLVIGTGKKITLECSQTMGHDKMYWYQQDPGMELHLIHYSYGVNSTEKGDLSSESTVSRIRTEHFPLTLESARPSHTSQYLCASSEWDRGRNTEAFFGQGTRLTVV.

This clonotype came up a few times. The V and J genes are TRBV19 and TRBJ2-3; 7 positions agree with TRBD1. Losses at the gene ends were 3 bases for V and 6 bases for J; bases not matched to a gene: 9. The V gene's germline CDR1 is LNHDA and CDR2 SQIVND (reference sequence). The CDR3 totals 15 residues. The CDR3 sequence: CASSIRAGGWDTQYF. The CDR3 nucleotides read TGTGCCAGTAGTATCCGGGCAGGGGGATGGGATACGCAGTATTTT.

The chain recombines TRBV7-2 with TRBJ2-2; 9 bases match TRBD1. V shed 6 bases and J 0 bases; nucleotides not matched to a gene: 2. CDR3 length: 15 amino acids. CDR1 is SGHTA and CDR2 is FQGNSA in the germline V gene. CDR3 in amino acids: CASRRQGANTGELFF. The CDR3 region has the DNA TGTGCCAGCAGGCGACAGGGGGCGAACACCGGGGAGCTGTTTTTT.

The rearrangement joins TRBV28 to TRBJ2-1; possibly TRBD1 for D (5 bases). The CDR3 is 16 amino acids. V lost 4 bases to trimming and J lost 2 bases, with 15 bases between them. Germline CDR1 and CDR2: MDHEN and SYDVKM. Written as DNA, the CDR3 is TGTGCCAGCAGTTCCGCTCAGGGTGGCCCCTACAATGAGCAGTTCTTC. Encoded protein: CASSSAQGGPYNEQFF.

This clonotype has a handful of counts. The chain employs TRBV20-1 and TRBJ2-2; D might be TRBD1 (5 bases). V was clipped by 5 bases and J by 6 bases, with 10 bases between them. The CDR3 extends over 12 amino acids. Germline assignment: CDR1 DFQATT and CDR2 SNEGSKA (reference sequence). CDR3 coding DNA: TGCAGTGCTCGTGACAGTCCCGGGGAGCTGTTTTTT. As protein: CSARDSPGELFF.

This clonotype appeared a few times. The chain couples TRBV3-1 to TRBJ1-1; 7 nucleotides match TRBD1. This CDR3 is built from 16 residues. V was pared by 3 bases and J by 4 bases, with 11 bases of the junction left unmatched. Germline CDR1 LGHDT, CDR2 YNNKEL (reference sequence). Written as DNA, the CDR3 is TGTGCCAGCAGCCAGGACAGGCCCTTGGGGGGCACTGAAGCTTTCTTT. It specifies CASSQDRPLGGTEAFF.

The table lists this clonotype with many counts. The V call is TRBV12-3 or TRBV12-4, the J call TRBJ1-5, with a weak D call TRBD1 (6 bases). This CDR3 region has 14 residues. V lost 3 bases and J 2 bases, leaving 8 bases between the germline ends. In DNA, the CDR3 is TGTGCCAGCAGTTTGGACAGACGCAATCAGCCCCAGCATTTT. It translates to CASSLDRRNQPQHF.

A remark on this clonotype: One end of the junction is discordant with germline, which a read error may explain. J is TRBJ2-5 and V is TRBV20-1, with D possibly being TRBD2 (6 bases). Per the germline V gene, CDR1 is DFQATT and CDR2 is SNEGSKA (reference sequence). The CDR3 extends over 17 amino acids. The CDR3 region is CSARTTLGGAIQEAQYF. CDR3 nucleotides: TGCAGTGCTAGGACAACACTTGGAGGGGCGATCCAAGAGGCCCAGTACTTC.

The rearrangement joins TRBV20-1 to TRBJ2-3, with 8 bases identical to TRBD2. The CDR3 runs to 16 residues. V lost 6 bases, J lost 1 base, and 12 bases stayed unmatched. Germline loops: CDR1 DFQATT, CDR2 SNEGSKA (reference sequence). This CDR3 reads CSAGERGLTGTDTQYF. The CDR3 nucleotides read TGCAGTGCCGGGGAGCGGGGGCTCACAGGCACAGATACGCAGTATTTT.

The CDR3 spells CSAPQGRGTPDTQYF. The CDR3 DNA is TGCAGTGCTCCACAGGGTAGGGGCACGCCAGATACGCAGTATTTT. The chain links TRBV20-1 to TRBJ2-3; D possibly corresponds to TRBD1 (6 bases). V lost 5 bases to trimming and J lost 4 bases, with 19 bases between them. Germline CDR1 reads DFQATT; CDR2 reads SNEGSKA (reference sequence). The CDR3 consists of 15 residues.

This clonotype was recorded many times. For the CDR3, the DNA is TGTGCCAGCAGTGACCGACAGCAAGAGACCCAGTACTTC. Translated: CASSDRQQETQYF. The chain has TRBV25-1 and TRBJ2-5; D may be TRBD1 (5 bases). This CDR3 has 13 residues. Germline CDR1 is MGHDK and CDR2 is SYGVNS. The germline V and J ends were trimmed by 3 bases and 2 bases, with 7 bases remaining between them.